One and the same sample provided the 12 T cell receptor beta chains below, sequenced in a study of shared clonotypes between healthy human individuals. Libraries were prepared by immunoSEQ multiplex PCR; TCRdb keeps only in-frame clonotypes and omits some of them. The sample records about 510,000 clones, about 95% being singletons. Sequencing used naive CD4+ T cells sorted from blood. The subset was: CD45RA+ positively selected. These receptors all come from a woman in her twenties or thirties in good health.

The V and J genes are TRBV5-6 and TRBJ1-2, with D perhaps TRBD1 (6 bases). Germline loops: CDR1 SGHDT, CDR2 YYEEEE. V was clipped by 5 bases and J by 4 bases, with 21 bases between them. This CDR3 is 16 amino acids long. The CDR3, as DNA: TGTGCCAGCAGTCGGGACATTAAAGGGTATGGCTATGGCTACACCTTC. It specifies CASSRDIKGYGYGYTF.

This chain joins TRBV28 and TRBJ2-7; the D gene could be TRBD1 or TRBD2 (5 bases each). V lost 4 bases and J 4 bases, leaving 14 bases between the germline ends. There are 14 residues in the CDR3. Germline CDR1 MDHEN, CDR2 SYDVKM. CDR3 in amino acids: CASSYRRVAYEQYF. In DNA, the CDR3 is TGTGCCAGCAGTTACCGCAGGGTAGCGTACGAGCAGTACTTC.

V usage is TRBV6-5 and J usage is TRBJ1-2, with a weak D call TRBD1 (5 bases). V dropped 10 bases and J dropped 5 bases, with 20 bases sitting between them. In germline, CDR1 is MNHEY, CDR2 SVGAGI. This CDR3 has 14 residues. The CDR3 here is CATSRDRAWYGYTF. The CDR3 nucleotides read TGTGCCACGAGCCGGGACCGGGCTTGGTATGGCTACACCTTC.

The gene calls are TRBV5-4 and TRBJ2-3; 7 bases match TRBD2. The CDR3 is made up of 15 amino acids. Germline CDR1 is SGHNT and CDR2 is YYREEE (reference sequence). V lost 2 bases and J lost 0; bases outside the gene matches: 3. The CDR3 nucleotides are TGTGCCAGCAGCTTCGGTAGCGGGAGCACAGATACGCAGTATTTT. This codes for CASSFGSGSTDTQYF.

The gene calls are TRBV5-5 and TRBJ1-4, with D possibly being TRBD1 (6 bases). CDR3 length: 15 residues. CDR1 is SGHKS, CDR2 YYEKEE, per germline (reference sequence). Deletions cut 4 bases from V and 5 bases from J, with 15 bases between. CDR3 nucleotide sequence: TGTGCCAGCAGCCCTTATTATGGGACAAATGAAAAACTGTTTTTT. Amino acids: CASSPYYGTNEKLFF.

Of note for this clone: Other nucleotide sequences from this sample produce the same CDR3. The chain's CDR3 is CASSPPGGANQPQHF. For the CDR3, the DNA is TGTGCCAGCTCACCACCCGGAGGTGCCAATCAGCCCCAGCATTTT. The chain uses TRBV18 and TRBJ1-5; the D is unclear. V was shortened by 0 bases and J by 3 bases, with 9 bases between the two germline ends. The CDR3 runs 15 residues. Germline values: CDR1 KGHSH, CDR2 LQKENI.

This clone turned up a few times. The V and J genes are TRBV28 and TRBJ1-2; perhaps TRBD1 as D (5 bases). Germline V lookup: CDR1 MDHEN, CDR2 SYDVKM. CDR3 length equals 11 residues. V gave up 10 bases and J gave up 8 bases, with 14 bases separating them. CDR3 in amino acids: CATRAGLGYTF. CDR3 DNA: TGTGCCACCCGAGCAGGGCTCGGCTACACCTTC.

The rearrangement links TRBV7-8 to TRBJ1-4; TRBD1 matches 8 bases. This CDR3 contains 17 residues. CDR1 is SGHVS and CDR2 is FQNEAQ in the germline V gene. The J segment lost 8 bases and the V segment lost 4 bases, leaving 15 bases of the junction unmatched. In nucleotides, the CDR3 is TGTGCCAGCAGCTCCAGACCCGGACAGGGTATAAGGGAAAAACTGTTTTTT. The encoded protein is CASSSRPGQGIREKLFF.

V and J are TRBV27 and TRBJ1-4, with 9 bases fitting TRBD1. The V segment lost 4 bases and the J segment 7 bases; nucleotides outside the gene matches: 7. Germline assignment: CDR1 MNHEY and CDR2 SMNVEV (reference sequence). This CDR3 contains 15 residues. The CDR3 spells CASSSHGTGTEKLFF. CDR3 nucleotide sequence: TGTGCCAGCAGTTCCCACGGGACAGGGACTGAAAAACTGTTTTTT.

The V gene is TRBV7-2, the J gene TRBJ2-5, with 9 bases fitting TRBD1. V trimming: 8 bases; J trimming: 4 bases; junction bases outside the gene matches: 11. Germline lookup yields CDR1 SGHTA and CDR2 FQGNSA. This CDR3 region has 15 residues. DNA for the CDR3: TGTGCCAGCGGGGGGACAGGGAGTCTAGGAGAGACCCAGTACTTC. It encodes CASGGTGSLGETQYF.

This clone was detected only once. The genes are TRBV18 and TRBJ2-5; 9 bases are shared with TRBD1. The J call is in doubt because the DNA end fits TRBJ2-7 better. The CDR3 extends over 13 amino acids. Germline loops: CDR1 KGHSH, CDR2 LQKENI. The CDR3 is CASSPGQGGEQYF. The DNA of the CDR3 is TGTGCCAGCTCACCGGGACAGGGCGGCGAGCAGTACTTC.

The chain combines TRBV28 with TRBJ2-7; D is ambiguous. Deletions cut 6 bases from V and 3 bases from J, with 6 bases between. The germline CDR1 and CDR2 sequences are MDHEN and SYDVKM. CDR3 size: 11 residues. The CDR3 DNA reads TGTGCCAGCAGGCAGAGCTACGAGCAGTACTTC. It encodes CASRQSYEQYF. The full variable domain, completed using reference TRBV28 and TRBJ2-7, is DVKVTQSSRYLVKRTGEKVFLECVQDMDHENMFWYRQDPGLGLRLIYFSYDVKMKEKGDIPEGYSVSREKKERFSLILESASTNQTSMYLCASRQSYEQYFGPGTRLTVT.